This TCR beta chain was sequenced in a study of response to subunit inactivated influenza vaccine. Study observations and caveats: A suggestion made by the authors is that each seasonal influenza vaccination recruits few new T cells.

TCRdb reprocessed the RT-PCR reads via MiXCR and lists one record per CDR3 protein. Of about 620,000 distinct CDR3 sequences detected, roughly 12% appear once; the ten largest clones hold 11%. This CDR3 is 15 amino acids long. V gave up 6 bases and J gave up 4 bases; unmatched junction bases: 5. This clonotype was counted only a few times. Its antigen is unidentified. The sample also formed part of further work on T cells expressing NK-cell markers. That paper adds: Beta-chain TCR cDNA was generated via 5'RACE template switching with UMIs. Repertoires of TCR beta were obtained from T cells sorted as CD3+CD56+NKG2C+, CD3+CD56+NKG2C- and CD3+CD56-NKG2C+.

This sample comprised PBMCs from blood, obtained on the day of vaccination. The genes are TRBV12-3 or TRBV12-4 and TRBJ2-2; 10 nucleotides align to TRBD1. The clonotype was recovered from a man in his forties or fifties who received an inactivated influenza vaccine. The DNA for the CDR3 is TGTGCCAGCAGCCTTGGGACAGGGGCCACCGGGGAGCTGTTTTTT. This gives the protein CASSLGTGATGELFF.